The clone carrying this T cell receptor (beta chain) has only a few counts. Its target is not known. The record originates from a study of T-cell reconstitution after alpha-beta-depleted transplantation in children. The study, taken as a whole, reports: Reports say that about two months after transplant, the alpha-beta T cells came out of several hundred graft clones that had expanded.

The library targeted TCRbeta and was prepared with unique molecular identifiers. MiXCR, run by TCRdb on the PCR reads, gives a single entry per CDR3 protein. This table has fewer than 550,000 distinct CDR3 sequences, approximately 10% appearing once. The receptor was derived from a female patient aged 2 to 10 who had a stem cell transplant for aplastic anemia, so the T cells may come from the graft donor. Sequencing used PBMCs, mostly from graft donor cells, obtained 180 days after TCRalphabeta/CD19-depleted stem cell transplant.

This chain's CDR3 is CASSQVGGRGYNEQFF. DNA for the CDR3: TGTGCCAGCAGCCAAGTGGGCGGGAGGGGCTACAATGAGCAGTTCTTC. This chain uses TRBV4-2 with TRBJ2-1, with 9 bases lining up with TRBD2. Germline-derived CDR1 and CDR2 are LGHNA and YNFKEQ. The CDR3 spans 16 residues. V lost 1 base to trimming and J lost 3 bases; unmatched junction nucleotides: 4.